This T cell receptor beta chain derives from a study of blood T cells in healthy people across ages. The CDR3 is made up of 13 amino acids. V shed 4 bases and J shed 0 bases, with 6 bases lying between them. CDR1 and CDR2 from the germline V gene are ENHRY and SYGVKD. A second roughly 7 to 11 cycle PCR used barcoded and J-beta primers. The template-switch adaptor was a 5' adaptor with 12 random nucleotides. It tagged each cDNA molecule. MiXCR was run by TCRdb on the 5' RACE reads, yielding one entry per CDR3 protein. Here the sample spans hundreds of thousands of distinct CDR3 sequences, under 30% being singletons. These data also formed part of another study, on T cells of mothers and their children.

The receptor was isolated from a boy between 5 and 17 years old in good health. The chain joins TRBV10-3 to TRBJ2-5; D is tentatively TRBD1 or TRBD2 (5 bases each). The sample taken for sequencing was blood. The CDR3 protein is CAISGGYQETQYF. CDR3 sequence (DNA): TGTGCCATCAGTGGGGGGTACCAAGAGACCCAGTACTTC.